This TCR beta chain was recorded in a study of blood T cell repertoires in COVID-19. Study-wide background: Sites across the United States, Italy and Spain contributed samples from acute and convalescent COVID-19. In each case, the material was cDNA or gDNA derived from T cells, B-cell-depleted T cells, or PBMCs.

Original processing notes: Estimates of nucleated cell counts were drawn from the amplification of reference gene primers. Clones were sequenced by immunoSEQ multiplex PCR, and TCRdb holds only the in-frame ones, with some missing. The DNA gave D and trimming, while V, J and clone size come from that table. The sample has 35,000 to 45,000 clones; 70% to 90% are singletons. Germline V gene sequence: CDR1 LNHDA, CDR2 SQIVND (reference sequence). The CDR3 length is 16 residues. V was trimmed by 2 bases and J by 0 bases, leaving 11 bases between them. The sequence was obtained from a human donor in a cohort sampled during active COVID-19. The chain joins TRBV19 to TRBJ1-5; D call uncertain. Sequencing was done on a sample of peripheral blood. CDR3 nucleotides: TGTGCCAGTAGTATACTGGCAGTTTATAGCAATCAGCCCCAGCATTTT. As protein: CASSILAVYSNQPQHF.